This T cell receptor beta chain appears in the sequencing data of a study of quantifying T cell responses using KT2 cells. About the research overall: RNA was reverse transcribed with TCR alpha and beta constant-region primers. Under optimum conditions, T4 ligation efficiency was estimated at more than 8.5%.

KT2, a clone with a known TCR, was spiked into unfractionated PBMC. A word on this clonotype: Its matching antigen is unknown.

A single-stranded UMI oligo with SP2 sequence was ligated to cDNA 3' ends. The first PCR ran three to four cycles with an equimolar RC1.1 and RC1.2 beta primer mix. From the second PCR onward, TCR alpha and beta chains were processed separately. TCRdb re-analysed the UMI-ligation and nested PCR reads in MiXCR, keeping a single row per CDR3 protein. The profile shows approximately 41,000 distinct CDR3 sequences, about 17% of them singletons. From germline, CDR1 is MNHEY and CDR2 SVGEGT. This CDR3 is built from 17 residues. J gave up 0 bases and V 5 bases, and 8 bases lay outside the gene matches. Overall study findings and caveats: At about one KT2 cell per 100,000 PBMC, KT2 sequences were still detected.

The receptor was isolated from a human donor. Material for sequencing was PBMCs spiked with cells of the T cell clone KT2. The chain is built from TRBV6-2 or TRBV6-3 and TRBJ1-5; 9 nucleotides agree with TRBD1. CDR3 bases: TGTGCCAGCAGTCAACTACAGGGGGCAACTAGCAATCAGCCCCAGCATTTT. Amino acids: CASSQLQGATSNQPQHF.